Included here is one T cell receptor (beta chain) sequence, with context. Its antigen is unknown. Within one base of it there is no much larger clone, and no base qualities were kept. The library relied on 5' RACE. The sequencing machine was a NextSeq 500. Unique molecular identifiers were attached to individual cDNA molecules in the TCR library protocol so that sequencing error and PCR bias could be corrected. Both TCR alpha and beta chains were sequenced, and tight co-correlation was observed between alpha and beta sequence abundances in each sample. On the authors' methods: Decombinator V4 was used to annotate the V gene, J gene and CDR3 of the TCR sequences. TCRs were defined as expanded if a significant change between any two time points was detected under a Poisson model with p below 0.0001. TCR abundances were normalised to the total number of TCRs sequenced in each sample and reported as counts per million. VDJdb, accessed 1 November 2021, was searched for CMV, EBV and SARS-CoV-2 annotated TCRs, excluding TCRs annotated for multiple antigens. Using fastp at Q25 and MiXCR, TCRdb reprocessed the public reads and kept productive beta chains. Rows with one shared CDR3 protein collapse into an entry with the most common genes and DNA. The V and J calls, along with clone size, are taken from TCRdb and not from the paper's own processing. This sample lists around 110,000 distinct CDR3 sequences; approximately 12% were detected once. The top ten hold approximately 7.3% of the sample.

A case-control design nested within a healthcare worker cohort in London, UK, was used, with weekly nasopharyngeal swab PCR tests and blood sampling performed. Between 23 and 31 March 2020, the week of the UK lockdown, healthcare workers were enrolled and then followed up weekly for as long as 16 weeks. The sample originates from a study of early T cells in non-severe SARS-CoV-2 infection (dated by TCRdb to about 2021). About the study as a whole: Because TCR sequencing relied on bulk RNA taken from unsorted whole blood, pairing of alpha and beta chains was not possible. Beyond this particular receptor, the publication reports: VDJdb matching was skewed toward anti-spike CD8 responses, so virus-specific expansions were likely underestimated and private and CD4 specificities were missed.

The receptor was derived from an adult who was a healthcare worker with PCR-confirmed SARS-CoV-2 infection or an uninfected control (not recorded which). Sequencing was done on a sample of whole blood.

The CDR3 has the sequence CSARVGGDSYEQYF. The base sequence is TGCAGTGCTAGAGTCGGGGGGGACAGTTACGAGCAGTACTTC. Here the chain combines TRBV20-1 and TRBJ2-7, with TRBD2 perhaps the D gene, on 8 matching bases. From the cysteine up to the phenylalanine, the CDR3 has a length of 14 residues. Just the 42-base CDR3 DNA is kept, in frame starting at base 1. Relative to germline, V is 1 base shorter and J is 4 bases shorter, with 14 bases between their ends. Sequences DFQATT (CDR1) and SNEGSKA (CDR2) are obtained from the germline V gene (reference sequence).